This T cell receptor beta chain was sequenced in a study of blood T cell repertoires in COVID-19. Study-wide background: Italy, Spain and the United States were the sources of the convalescent and acute COVID-19 samples. From T cells, B-cell-depleted T cells, or PBMCs came the material, which was cDNA or gDNA.

CDR1 and CDR2 from the germline V gene are MNHNY and SVGAGI (reference sequence). The trim removed 5 bases at V and 1 base at J, leaving 10 bases unmatched. The CDR3 has 17 amino acids. Original analysis: Researchers report that nucleated cell counts were estimated from reference gene primer amplification. The protocol was immunoSEQ multiplex PCR, while the TCRdb copy is restricted to in-frame clones and leaves out a portion. V, J and clone size derive from that table, while D and trimming were established from the DNA sequence. The table records some 260,000 clones, 70% to 90% of them present only once.

The source is a man older than 75 with acute or convalescent COVID-19. The chain employs TRBV6-6 and TRBJ2-3, with 9 bases that match TRBD2. Sequenced sample: peripheral blood. CDR3 bases: TGTGCCAGCAGTCCGCGACTAGCGGCAAAACGCACAGATACGCAGTATTTT. This gives the protein CASSPRLAAKRTDTQYF.